This entry lists 18 T cell receptor beta chains sequenced from one sample in a study of T-cell reconstitution after alpha-beta-depleted transplantation in children. Unique molecular identifiers were built into the TCRbeta library. TCRdb reanalysed the PCR reads using MiXCR and keeps one entry per CDR3 protein. The table records 200,000 to 300,000 distinct CDR3 sequences, about 12% of them present only once. The material was PBMCs from the stem cell graft donor, obtained from the stem cell graft. These receptor sequences come from a human donor who donated a stem cell graft to a child with acute lymphoblastic leukemia.

This clonotype was seen ten or more times. The chain uses TRBV29-1 and TRBJ1-2; D is perhaps TRBD1 (5 bases). Germline V gene data show CDR1 as SQVTM and CDR2 as ANQGSEA. This CDR3 has 12 residues. Trimming removed 0 bases at V and 4 bases at J, with 6 bases between. CDR3 in DNA: TGCAGCGTTGAAGACGGGGCCTATGGCTACACCTTC. Translating it yields CSVEDGAYGYTF. The full variable domain, rest sourced from reference TRBV29-1 and TRBJ1-2, is SAVISQKPSRDICQRGTSLTIQCQVDSQVTMMFWYRQQPGQSLTLIATANQGSEATYESGFVIDKFPISRPNLTFSTLTVSNMSPEDSSIYLCSVEDGAYGYTFGSGTRLTVV.

The table lists this clonotype with many counts. The V call is TRBV28, the J call TRBJ2-7; TRBD2 matches at 8 bases. Per the germline V gene, CDR1 is MDHEN and CDR2 is SYDVKM. The CDR3 is 15 residues long. Germline trimming cut 2 bases from V and 4 bases from J; bases unmatched to any gene: 7. CDR3 sequence reads: CASSLAGTRVYEQYF. CDR3 DNA: TGTGCCAGCAGTTTAGCCGGGACTAGAGTTTACGAGCAGTACTTC.

This clonotype was seen many times. The J gene is TRBJ2-2, the V gene TRBV9; 8 nucleotides line up with TRBD1. CDR3 length equals 15 residues. CDR1 is SGDLS and CDR2 is YYNGEE in the germline V gene. Germline trimming cut 2 bases from V and 5 bases from J; bases unmatched to any gene: 5. The CDR3 region is CASSVDRALTGELFF. CDR3 bases: TGTGCCAGCAGCGTGGACAGGGCGCTTACCGGGGAGCTGTTTTTT.

Many counts were recorded for this clonotype. The J gene is TRBJ2-3, the V gene TRBV20-1, with 13 bases that match TRBD2. With V trimmed by 3 bases and J by 3 bases, 6 bases remained unmatched. Per the germline V gene, CDR1 is DFQATT and CDR2 is SNEGSKA (reference sequence). This CDR3 has 16 residues. The CDR3 nucleotides read TGCAGTGCTAGTGGGTCGGGACTAGCGGGAACAGATACGCAGTATTTT. This codes for CSASGSGLAGTDTQYF.

About this clonotype itself: This may stem from a read error, because a much larger clone lies one nucleotide away. The chain couples TRBV6-1 to TRBJ2-6; D may correspond to TRBD1 or TRBD2 (5 bases each). From germline, CDR1 is MNHNS and CDR2 SASEGT. The CDR3 is made up of 14 amino acids. The CDR3 spells CASRRDPGANGLTF. CDR3 DNA sequence: TGTGCCAGCCGCCGGGATCCTGGGGCCAACGGCCTGACTTTC.

This clonotype was seen repeatedly, ten times or more. The rearrangement joins TRBV2 to TRBJ2-7; D gene unclear. This CDR3 spans 13 amino acids. The germline V and J ends were trimmed by 7 bases and 4 bases, with 14 bases remaining between them. Germline lookup yields CDR1 SNHLY and CDR2 FYNNEI. CDR3 residues: CASKVLSMYEQYF. The DNA for the CDR3 is TGTGCCAGCAAAGTACTGTCGATGTACGAGCAGTACTTC. Combining the CDR3 with reference TRBV2 and TRBJ2-7 gives the whole variable domain EPEVTQTPSHQVTQMGQEVILRCVPISNHLYFYWYRQILGQKVEFLVSFYNNEISEKSEIFDDQFSVERPDGSNFTLKIRSTKLEDSAMYFCASKVLSMYEQYFGPGTRLTVT.

The chain employs TRBV21-1 and TRBJ2-2; the DNA was not compared with TRBD1, the D call given in the table. TRBV21-1 is tagged as a pseudogene. CDR3 length: 17 residues. CDR3 in amino acids: CASTTPDTNSNTGELFF. CDR3 nucleotides: TGTGCCAGCACCACCCCGGACACGAATTCGAACACCGGGGAGCTGTTTTTT.

The rearrangement uses TRBV30 and TRBJ2-7, with a weak D call TRBD1 (6 bases). The CDR3 extends over 13 amino acids. Germline CDR1 and CDR2: GTSNPN and SVGIG (reference sequence). The V end was cut by 5 bases, the J end by 5 bases, with 16 bases between. The CDR3 protein is CAWCLDRANEQYF. The CDR3 nucleotides are TGTGCCTGGTGCCTGGACAGAGCCAACGAGCAGTACTTC.

Turning to this clonotype: This may arise from a read error, as a much more abundant clone is one base away. J is TRBJ2-7 and V is TRBV6-2 or TRBV6-3, with D possibly being TRBD1 (5 bases). CDR3 length: 11 residues. V lost 11 bases to trimming and J lost 5 bases, with 13 bases between them. CDR1 MNHEY and CDR2 SVGEGT come from the germline V gene. This chain's CDR3 is CAYRRLDEQYF. The CDR3 DNA reads TGTGCCTACAGGCGGCTTGACGAGCAGTACTTC.

This clonotype was seen ten or more times. The chain has TRBV9 and TRBJ2-1, with D maybe TRBD2 (6 bases). The CDR3 runs 17 residues. V gave up 0 bases and J gave up 0 bases, with 13 bases separating them. CDR1 is SGDLS, CDR2 YYNGEE, per germline. The CDR3 DNA sequence: TGTGCCAGCAGCGTAGCTACCGGAGGGAGCTCCTACAATGAGCAGTTCTTC. Its translation: CASSVATGGSSYNEQFF.

This clonotype was seen ten or more times. The J gene is TRBJ2-7, the V gene TRBV4-3; 10 nucleotides align to TRBD1. Per the germline V gene, CDR1 is LGHNA and CDR2 is YSLEER. Trimming removed 6 bases from V and 2 bases from J; junction bases left unmatched: 4. The CDR3 is 14 residues long. In nucleotides, the CDR3 is TGCGCCAGCAGTCCAGGGACAGGGGCCTACGAGCAGTACTTC. Its translation: CASSPGTGAYEQYF.

Notes on this clonotype: This likely comes from a read error, as the CDR3 has no conserved phenylalanine or tryptophan at its end. This chain joins TRBV7-6 and TRBJ2-3; D is unclear. The V and J ends lost 5 bases and 0 bases respectively, with 18 bases between them. The CDR3 contains 17 residues. CDR1 is SGHVS and CDR2 is FNYEAQ in the germline V gene. CDR3 loop: CASSVLPGQKSTDTQYL. The CDR3 DNA follows: TGTGCCAGCAGCGTCCTTCCCGGGCAGAAAAGCACAGATACGCAGTATTTG.

With regard to this clonotype: A much larger clone differs from this one at a single base, so this may be a read error. The chain employs TRBV29-1 and TRBJ2-3, with D perhaps TRBD2 (8 bases). The length of the CDR3 is 17 residues. Germline values: CDR1 SQVTM, CDR2 ANQGSEA. Here the CDR3 reads CSVILAATGVGTDTLYF. CDR3 DNA sequence: TGCAGCGTTATACTAGCGGCCACAGGGGTGGGCACAGATACGCTGTATTTT.

This clonotype was observed a handful of times. The rearrangement joins TRBV4-2 to TRBJ2-7; 11 nucleotides align to TRBD2. The CDR3 has 16 amino acids. Germline CDR1 LGHNA, CDR2 YNFKEQ. Unmatched junction bases numbered 3, after V lost 0 bases and J lost 2 bases. The CDR3 DNA follows: TGTGCCAGCAGCCAAGACCTAGCGGGAGGCCCCTACGAGCAGTACTTC. This translates into CASSQDLAGGPYEQYF.

V is TRBV7-2 and J is TRBJ2-7, with 8 bases that match TRBD1. CDR1 SGHTA and CDR2 FQGNSA come from the germline V gene. The CDR3 has 15 amino acids. V was pared by 5 bases and J by 3 bases, with 9 bases of the junction left unmatched. The CDR3 is CASSANRGRSYEQYF. DNA of the CDR3: TGTGCCAGCAGCGCCAACAGGGGGAGAAGCTACGAGCAGTACTTC.

The table lists this clonotype with many counts. The J gene is TRBJ2-7, the V gene TRBV15; the D gene is possibly TRBD2 (6 bases). CDR3 length: 13 amino acids. Trimming left V 4 bases short and J 3 bases short, with 10 bases between. Germline lookup yields CDR1 LNHNV and CDR2 YYDKDF (reference sequence). The CDR3 sequence: CATSMAGHYEQYF. The CDR3 DNA sequence: TGTGCCACCAGCATGGCGGGGCACTACGAGCAGTACTTC.

As concerns this clonotype: A much larger clone lies one base from this, so it may be a read error. V usage is TRBV6-2 or TRBV6-3 and J usage is TRBJ2-1; D is possibly TRBD1 (5 bases). The CDR3 runs 19 residues. V was shortened by 3 bases and J by 2 bases, with 23 bases between the two germline ends. The germline V gene has CDR1 MNHEY and CDR2 SVGEGT. The CDR3 DNA reads as TGTGCCAGCAGTTATTTTGCCCCCCAGAACAGGCGTCCCTACAATGAGCAGTTCTTC. Translation gives CASSYFAPQNRRPYNEQFF.

The chain uses TRBV27 and TRBJ1-2; D gene uncertain. The CDR3 has 15 residues. The germline V gene has CDR1 MNHEY and CDR2 SMNVEV (reference sequence). V lost 6 bases, J lost 4 bases, and 18 bases lay in between. In DNA form, the CDR3 reads TGTGCCAGCAGAAAGGCTCTCAACGCCCCCTATGGCTACACCTTC. As protein: CASRKALNAPYGYTF.